These 24 T cell receptor beta chains originate from one sample sequenced in a study of OX40 agonist ivuxolimab in advanced cancers. Clones were sequenced by immunoSEQ multiplex PCR, and TCRdb holds only the in-frame ones, with some missing. This table has 65,000 to 90,000 clones, 88% appearing once. Sequencing was performed on CD4+ or CD8+ T cells sorted from blood, taken in a trial of the OX40 agonist ivuxolimab. Every receptor here comes from an adult with an advanced solid tumor such as melanoma, head and neck, liver or kidney cancer.

The chain carries TRBV27 and TRBJ2-5; D possibly uses TRBD1 or TRBD2 (5 bases each). The CDR3 runs 14 residues. Per germline, CDR1 MNHEY and CDR2 SMNVEV (reference sequence). Deletions cut 6 bases from V and 5 bases from J, with 16 bases between. DNA for the CDR3: TGTGCCAGCAGCTTAAATGGGGGTCAGGAGACCCAGTACTTC. Its protein is CASSLNGGQETQYF.

This clone was picked up one time. The chain employs TRBV28 and TRBJ1-4, with D unresolved. The germline V and J ends were trimmed by 6 bases and 5 bases, with 13 bases remaining between them. The CDR3 totals 14 residues. Looked up from germline, CDR1 is MDHEN and CDR2 is SYDVKM. The CDR3 DNA is TGTGCCAGCAGAGGACGGGGTATAAATGAAAAACTGTTTTTT. This encodes CASRGRGINEKLFF.

The chain recombines TRBV28 with TRBJ1-2; weak D call: TRBD1 (5 bases). Per germline, CDR1 MDHEN and CDR2 SYDVKM. Trimming pared 11 bases from V and 1 base from J, leaving 11 bases between. CDR3 size: 12 residues. The CDR3 region has the DNA TGTGCCTGGGGCCTTTTTAACTATGGCTACACCTTC. Its protein product is CAWGLFNYGYTF.

The rearrangement uses TRBV2 and TRBJ1-2; tentatively, D is TRBD1 (6 bases). The CDR3 has 14 residues. Germline assignment: CDR1 SNHLY and CDR2 FYNNEI. The V gene lost 5 bases and the J gene lost 6 bases, with 16 bases spanning the gap. The CDR3: CASSSRPRDNGYTF. CDR3 bases: TGTGCCAGCAGTTCCCGCCCCAGGGACAATGGCTACACCTTC.

This clone was detected once. The J gene is TRBJ2-5, the V gene TRBV27; D perhaps matches TRBD2 (5 bases). V lost 4 bases and J 5 bases, leaving 14 bases between the germline ends. Germline V gene data show CDR1 as MNHEY and CDR2 as SMNVEV (reference sequence). The CDR3 extends over 14 amino acids. This chain's CDR3 is CASSSPGSGETQYF. CDR3 sequence (DNA): TGTGCCAGCAGTTCTCCGGGCTCGGGGGAGACCCAGTACTTC.

The chain joins TRBV7-9 to TRBJ1-3; D unresolved. The CDR3 covers 16 residues. The V and J ends lost 0 bases and 0 bases respectively, with 9 bases between them. Germline V gives CDR1 SEHNR, CDR2 FQNEAQ (reference sequence). The DNA of the CDR3 is TGTGCCAGCAGCTTAGCGGCCAGTCGCTCTGGAAACACCATATATTTT. Translating gives CASSLAASRSGNTIYF.

The genes are TRBV6-4 and TRBJ2-5; TRBD1 might be the D (7 bases). Germline CDR1 and CDR2: MRHNA and SNTAGT. The V gene lost 5 bases and the J gene lost 4 bases, with 17 bases spanning the gap. This CDR3 comprises 15 residues. Written as DNA, the CDR3 is TGTGCCAGCAGTAGGAGACAGGGAGCGGGAGAGACCCAGTACTTC. Translating it yields CASSRRQGAGETQYF.

J is TRBJ2-3 and V is TRBV9; 11 nucleotides line up with TRBD2. Trimming cost V 4 bases and J 0 bases; bases outside gene matches: 1. This CDR3 is built from 15 residues. Germline values: CDR1 SGDLS, CDR2 YYNGEE. The CDR3 nucleotides read TGTGCCAGCAGCAGACTAGCGGGGAGCACAGATACGCAGTATTTT. It yields the protein CASSRLAGSTDTQYF.

This chain joins TRBV4-2 and TRBJ2-1; D call uncertain. Trimming stripped 6 bases from V and 8 bases from J, with 20 bases between. CDR1 is LGHNA, CDR2 YNFKEQ, per germline. CDR3 length equals 15 residues. The CDR3 DNA reads as TGTGCCAGCAGTCGAGAGGAGTCTGCCGTCCATGAGCAGTTCTTC. Residues: CASSREESAVHEQFF.

The V gene is TRBV21-1, the J gene TRBJ1-1. TRBV21-1 is a pseudogene locus. The CDR3 contains 11 residues. The CDR3 is CASRIRAEAFF. Written as DNA, the CDR3 is TGTGCCAGCAGGATCCGCGCTGAAGCTTTCTTT.

The chain recombines TRBV6-5 with TRBJ2-7, with 8 positions matching TRBD2. Trimming removed 4 bases from V and 6 bases from J; junction bases left unmatched: 14. Germline V gene lookup returns CDR1 MNHEY and CDR2 SVGAGI. CDR3 size: 16 residues. The CDR3 loop is CASSSPSREVSSEQYF. Written as DNA, the CDR3 is TGTGCCAGCAGTTCCCCTTCGCGGGAGGTTTCTTCCGAGCAGTACTTC.

A single count supports this clone. The J gene is TRBJ2-1, the V gene TRBV7-2, with a tentative D call TRBD2 (6 bases). The V end was cut by 5 bases, the J end by 0 bases, with 11 bases between. The germline CDR1 and CDR2 sequences are SGHTA and FQGNSA. CDR3 size: 15 residues. The CDR3 nucleotides are TGTGCCAGCAGCCCTAGCGTTAGCTCCTACAATGAGCAGTTCTTC. Protein product: CASSPSVSSYNEQFF.

The table lists this clone with a count of one. The V call is TRBV5-1, the J call TRBJ2-6; 7 bases align to TRBD1. In germline, CDR1 is SGHRS, CDR2 YFSETQ. V shed 4 bases and J 0 bases; nucleotides not matched to a gene: 7. The CDR3 runs 17 residues. CDR3 bases: TGCGCCAGCAGCCCCGGGACAGCCTACTCTGGGGCCAACGTCCTGACTTTC. Translated: CASSPGTAYSGANVLTF. Full variable domain (outside the CDR3, taken from reference TRBV5-1 and TRBJ2-6): KAGVTQTPRYLIKTRGQQVTLSCSPISGHRSVSWYQQTPGQGLQFLFEYFSETQRNKGNFPGRFSGRQFSNSRSEMNVSTLELGDSALYLCASSPGTAYSGANVLTFGAGSRLTVL.

The rearrangement links TRBV7-3 to TRBJ2-2; D gene unclear. The CDR3 contains 14 residues. Germline V lookup: CDR1 SGHTA, CDR2 FQGTGA. V was trimmed by 1 base and J by 7 bases, leaving 10 bases between them. The CDR3 DNA reads as TGTGCCAGCAGCTTAATTGCAGAATACGGGGAGCTGTTTTTT. The encoded protein is CASSLIAEYGELFF. The full variable domain, rest sourced from reference TRBV7-3 and TRBJ2-2, is GAGVSQTPSNKVTEKGKYVELRCDPISGHTALYWYRQSLGQGPEFLIYFQGTGAADDSGLPNDRFFAVRPEGSVSTLKIQRTERGDSAVYLCASSLIAEYGELFFGEGSRLTVL.

V and J are TRBV10-3 and TRBJ2-3, with 10 bases aligning to TRBD2. J gave up 1 base and V 0 bases, and 7 bases lay outside the gene matches. Germline V gene data show CDR1 as ENHRY and CDR2 as SYGVKD. The CDR3 covers 18 residues. CDR3: CAISESGAGGPRTDTQYF. For the CDR3, the DNA is TGTGCCATCAGTGAGTCGGGAGCGGGAGGGCCCCGCACAGATACGCAGTATTTT.

V usage is TRBV6-5 and J usage is TRBJ1-1; D remains ambiguous. Germline values: CDR1 MNHEY, CDR2 SVGAGI. V gave up 2 bases and J gave up 5 bases, with 12 bases separating them. This CDR3 has 14 amino acids. This CDR3 reads CASSYRGSGTEAFF. CDR3 nucleotide sequence: TGTGCCAGCAGTTACCGGGGTTCCGGAACTGAAGCTTTCTTT.

V gene TRBV6-6 combines with J gene TRBJ2-6; no reliable D call. Trimming removed 5 bases at V and 0 bases at J, with 5 bases between. The CDR3 extends over 14 amino acids. Germline values: CDR1 MNHNY, CDR2 SVGAGI (reference sequence). The CDR3 bases are TGTGCCAGCAGTCCCAGCTCTGGGGCCAACGTCCTGACTTTC. It translates to CASSPSSGANVLTF.

This chain uses TRBV14 with TRBJ1-4; D remains ambiguous. Deletions cut 5 bases from V and 11 bases from J, with 12 bases between. The CDR3 has 12 residues. CDR1 SGHDN and CDR2 FVKESK come from the germline V gene. The CDR3 bases are TGTGCCAGCAGCTCCTACGGGTCTAAACTGTTTTTT. Translation: CASSSYGSKLFF.

The chain combines TRBV14 with TRBJ1-2; tentative D call: TRBD1 (5 bases). In germline, CDR1 is SGHDN, CDR2 FVKESK. This CDR3 contains 13 residues. V lost 7 bases and J lost 2, with 11 bases in between. The CDR3 nucleotides read TGTGCCAGCACGGCAGGGAGGAACTATGGCTACACCTTC. Its translation: CASTAGRNYGYTF.

J is TRBJ2-5 and V is TRBV7-2, with 9 bases aligning to TRBD2. The DNA end is a closer match to TRBJ2-7, so the J assignment may be wrong. This CDR3 has 15 amino acids. The germline gives CDR1 SGHTA, CDR2 FQGNSA. Here the CDR3 DNA reads TGTGCCAGCAGCTTAGACCAACTAGCGGGCTACGAGCAGTACTTC. Translating gives CASSLDQLAGYEQYF.

This rearrangement joins TRBV27 to TRBJ2-2; unclear D gene. The CDR3 consists of 12 residues. Deletions cut 5 bases from V and 1 base from J, with 2 bases between. CDR1 is MNHEY and CDR2 is SMNVEV in the germline V gene (reference sequence). The chain's CDR3 is CASSRNTGELFF. CDR3 DNA sequence: TGTGCCAGCAGTCGGAACACCGGGGAGCTGTTTTTT.

This clone showed up just once. The rearrangement joins TRBV7-3 to TRBJ2-5, with 14 bases matching TRBD2. After removal of 2 bases from V and 5 bases from J, the junction contained 4 bases not matched to a gene. The CDR3 consists of 16 residues. Germline loops: CDR1 SGHTA, CDR2 FQGTGA. CDR3 loop: CASSLAGLAGGETQYF. CDR3 DNA sequence: TGTGCCAGCAGCTTAGCCGGACTAGCGGGAGGCGAGACCCAGTACTTC.

The chain joins TRBV6-5 to TRBJ2-7; 11 bases fit TRBD1. Trimming removed 6 bases from V and 3 bases from J; junction bases left unmatched: 7. This CDR3 region has 15 residues. Germline CDR1 and CDR2: MNHEY and SVGAGI. The CDR3 nucleotides read TGTGCCAGCAGACCCTCGGGGACAGGGGGCTACGAGCAGTACTTC. It encodes CASRPSGTGGYEQYF.

This chain links TRBV12-5 with TRBJ2-5, with D hard to call. The germline V and J ends were trimmed by 6 bases and 1 base, with 3 bases remaining between them. This CDR3 comprises 11 residues. Germline CDR1 LGHNT, CDR2 FRNRAP. The CDR3 protein is CASGSQETQYF. The CDR3 nucleotides are TGTGCTAGTGGGAGCCAAGAGACCCAGTACTTC.